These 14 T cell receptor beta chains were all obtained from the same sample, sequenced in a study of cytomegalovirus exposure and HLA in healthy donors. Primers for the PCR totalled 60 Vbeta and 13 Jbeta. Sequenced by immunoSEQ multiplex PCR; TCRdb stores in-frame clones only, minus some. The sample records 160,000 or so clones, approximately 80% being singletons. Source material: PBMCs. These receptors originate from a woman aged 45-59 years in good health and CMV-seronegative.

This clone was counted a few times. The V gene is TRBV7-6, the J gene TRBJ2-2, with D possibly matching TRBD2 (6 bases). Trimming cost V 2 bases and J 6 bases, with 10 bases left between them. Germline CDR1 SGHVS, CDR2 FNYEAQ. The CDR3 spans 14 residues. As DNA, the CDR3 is TGTGCCAGCAGCTTATCCGGGGGTTCCGGGGAGCTGTTTTTT. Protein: CASSLSGGSGELFF. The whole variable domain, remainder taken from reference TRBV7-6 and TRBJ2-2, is GAGVSQSPRYKVTKRGQDVALRCDPISGHVSLYWYRQALGQGPEFLTYFNYEAQQDKSGLPNDRFSAERPEGSISTLTIQRTEQRDSAMYRCASSLSGGSGELFFGEGSRLTVL.

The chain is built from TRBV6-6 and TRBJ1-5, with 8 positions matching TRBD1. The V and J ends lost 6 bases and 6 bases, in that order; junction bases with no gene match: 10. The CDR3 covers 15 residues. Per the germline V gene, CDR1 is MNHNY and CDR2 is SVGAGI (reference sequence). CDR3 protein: CASSDRGRTGQPQHF. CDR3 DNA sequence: TGTGCCAGCAGCGACAGGGGAAGGACAGGTCAGCCCCAGCATTTT.

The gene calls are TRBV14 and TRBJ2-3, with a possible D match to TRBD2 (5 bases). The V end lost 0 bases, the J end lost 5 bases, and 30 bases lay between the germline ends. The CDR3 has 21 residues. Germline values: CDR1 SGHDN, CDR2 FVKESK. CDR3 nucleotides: TGTGCCAGCAGCCAAGATTGGAGCGGTGGGCCTTTAGGATCGCACAAAGATACGCAGTATTTT. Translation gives CASSQDWSGGPLGSHKDTQYF.

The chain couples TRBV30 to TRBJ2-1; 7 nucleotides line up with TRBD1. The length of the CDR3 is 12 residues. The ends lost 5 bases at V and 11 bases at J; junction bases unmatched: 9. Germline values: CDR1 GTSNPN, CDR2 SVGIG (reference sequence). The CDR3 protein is CAWGKWDSQQFF. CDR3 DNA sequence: TGTGCCTGGGGGAAATGGGACAGCCAGCAGTTCTTC. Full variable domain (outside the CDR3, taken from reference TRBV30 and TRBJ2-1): SQTIHQWPATLVQPVGSPLSLECTVEGTSNPNLYWYRQAAGRGLQLLFYSVGIGQISSEVPQNLSASRPQDRQFILSSKKLLLSDSGFYLCAWGKWDSQQFFGPGTRLTVL.

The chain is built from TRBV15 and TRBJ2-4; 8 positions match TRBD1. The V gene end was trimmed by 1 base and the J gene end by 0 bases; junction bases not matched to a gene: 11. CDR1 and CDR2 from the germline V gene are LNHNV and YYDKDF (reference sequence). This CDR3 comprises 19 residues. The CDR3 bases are TGTGCCACCAGCAGAGGGGGCAGGGGGCAACCTCTAGCCAAAAACATTCAGTACTTC. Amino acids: CATSRGGRGQPLAKNIQYF.

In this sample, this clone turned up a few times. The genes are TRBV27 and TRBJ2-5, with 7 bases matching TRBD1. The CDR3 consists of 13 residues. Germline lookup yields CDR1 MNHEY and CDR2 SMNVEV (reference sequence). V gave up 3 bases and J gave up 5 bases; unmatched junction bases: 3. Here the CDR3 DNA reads TGTGCCAGCAGTTTCCAGGGGGTGGAGACCCAGTACTTC. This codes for CASSFQGVETQYF.

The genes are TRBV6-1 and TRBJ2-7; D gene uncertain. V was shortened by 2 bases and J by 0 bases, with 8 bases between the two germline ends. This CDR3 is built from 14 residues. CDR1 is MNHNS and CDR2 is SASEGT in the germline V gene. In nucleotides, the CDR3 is TGTGCCAGCAGTGAATGGGTAGCCTCCTACGAGCAGTACTTC. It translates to CASSEWVASYEQYF.

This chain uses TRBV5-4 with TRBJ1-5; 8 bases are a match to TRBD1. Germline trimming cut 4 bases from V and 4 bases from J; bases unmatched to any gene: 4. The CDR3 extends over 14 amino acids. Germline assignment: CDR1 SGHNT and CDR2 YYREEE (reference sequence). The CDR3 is CASSPDRVNQPQHF. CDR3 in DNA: TGTGCCAGCAGCCCGGACAGGGTGAATCAGCCCCAGCATTTT.

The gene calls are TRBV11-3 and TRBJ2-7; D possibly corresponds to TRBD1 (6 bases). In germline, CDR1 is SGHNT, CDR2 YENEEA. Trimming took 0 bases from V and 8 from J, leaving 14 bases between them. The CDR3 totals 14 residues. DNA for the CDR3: TGTGCCAGCAGCTTAGATAAACAGGGTTCTAAGCAGTACTTC. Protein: CASSLDKQGSKQYF.

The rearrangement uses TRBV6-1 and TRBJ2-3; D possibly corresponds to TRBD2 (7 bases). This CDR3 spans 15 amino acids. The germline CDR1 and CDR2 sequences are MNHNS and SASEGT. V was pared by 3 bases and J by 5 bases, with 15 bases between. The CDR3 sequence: CASSDTGTTGDTQYF. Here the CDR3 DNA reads TGTGCCAGCAGTGACACAGGGACTACTGGAGATACGCAGTATTTT.

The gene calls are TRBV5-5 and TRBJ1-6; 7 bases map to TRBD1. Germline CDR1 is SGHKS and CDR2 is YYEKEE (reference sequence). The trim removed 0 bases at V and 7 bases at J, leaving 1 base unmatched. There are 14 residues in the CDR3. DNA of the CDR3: TGTGCCAGCAGCTTGGACAGGGGAAATTCACCCCTCCACTTT. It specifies CASSLDRGNSPLHF.

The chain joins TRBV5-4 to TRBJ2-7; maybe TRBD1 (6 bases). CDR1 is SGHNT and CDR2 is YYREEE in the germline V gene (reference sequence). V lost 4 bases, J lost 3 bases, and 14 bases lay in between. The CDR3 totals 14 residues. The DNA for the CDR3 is TGTGCCAGCAGCCCGAGGGACAAACGCTACGAGCAGTACTTC. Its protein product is CASSPRDKRYEQYF. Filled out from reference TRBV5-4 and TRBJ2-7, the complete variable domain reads ETGVTQSPTHLIKTRGQQVTLRCSSQSGHNTVSWYQQALGQGPQFIFQYYREEENGRGNFPPRFSGLQFPNYSSELNVNALELDDSALYLCASSPRDKRYEQYFGPGTRLTVT.

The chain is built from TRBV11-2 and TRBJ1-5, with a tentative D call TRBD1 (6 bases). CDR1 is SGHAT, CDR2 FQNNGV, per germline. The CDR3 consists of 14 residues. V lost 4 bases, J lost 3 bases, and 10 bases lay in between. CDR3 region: CASSSDSFNQPQHF. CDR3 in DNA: TGTGCCAGCAGCTCGGACAGCTTCAATCAGCCCCAGCATTTT.

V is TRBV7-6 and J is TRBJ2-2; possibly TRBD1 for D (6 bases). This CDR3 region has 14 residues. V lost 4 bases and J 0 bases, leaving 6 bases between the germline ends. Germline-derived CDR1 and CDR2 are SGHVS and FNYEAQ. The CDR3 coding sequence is TGTGCCAGCAGCTGGGACACGAACACCGGGGAGCTGTTTTTT. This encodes CASSWDTNTGELFF.